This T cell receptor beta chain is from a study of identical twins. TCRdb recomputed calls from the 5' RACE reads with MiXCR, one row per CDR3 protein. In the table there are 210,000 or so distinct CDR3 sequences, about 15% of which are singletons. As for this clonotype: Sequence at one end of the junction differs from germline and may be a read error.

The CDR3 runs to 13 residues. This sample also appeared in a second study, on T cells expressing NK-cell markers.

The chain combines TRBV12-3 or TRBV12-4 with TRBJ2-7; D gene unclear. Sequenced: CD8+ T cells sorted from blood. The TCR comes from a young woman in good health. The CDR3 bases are TGTGCCAGCAGTTTTGCAGGCTCCGACGAGCAGTACTTC. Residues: CASSFAGSDEQYF.